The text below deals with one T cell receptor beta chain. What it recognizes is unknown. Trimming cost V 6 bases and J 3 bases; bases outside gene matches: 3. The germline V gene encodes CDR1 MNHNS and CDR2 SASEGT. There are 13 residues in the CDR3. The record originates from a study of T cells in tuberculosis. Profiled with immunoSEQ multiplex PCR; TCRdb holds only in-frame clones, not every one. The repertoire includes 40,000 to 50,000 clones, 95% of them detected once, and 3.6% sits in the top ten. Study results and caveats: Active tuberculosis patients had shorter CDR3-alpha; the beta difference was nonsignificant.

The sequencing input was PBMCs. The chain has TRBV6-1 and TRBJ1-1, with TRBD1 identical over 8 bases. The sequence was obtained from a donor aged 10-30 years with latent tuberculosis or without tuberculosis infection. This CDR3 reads CASRPQGDTEAFF. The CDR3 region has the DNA TGTGCCAGCAGGCCACAGGGGGACACTGAAGCTTTCTTT.